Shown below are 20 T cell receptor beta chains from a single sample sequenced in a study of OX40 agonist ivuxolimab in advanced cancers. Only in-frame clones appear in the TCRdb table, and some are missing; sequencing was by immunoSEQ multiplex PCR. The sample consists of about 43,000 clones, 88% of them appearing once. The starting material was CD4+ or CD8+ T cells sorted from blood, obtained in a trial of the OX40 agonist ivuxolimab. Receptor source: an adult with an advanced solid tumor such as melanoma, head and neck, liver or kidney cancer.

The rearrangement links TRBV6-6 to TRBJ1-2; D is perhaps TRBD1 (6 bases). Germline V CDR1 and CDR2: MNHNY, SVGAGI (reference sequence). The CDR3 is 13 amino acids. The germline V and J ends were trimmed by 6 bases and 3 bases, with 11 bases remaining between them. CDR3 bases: TGTGCCAGCAGCTTAGGACAGTACTATGGCTACACCTTC. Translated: CASSLGQYYGYTF.

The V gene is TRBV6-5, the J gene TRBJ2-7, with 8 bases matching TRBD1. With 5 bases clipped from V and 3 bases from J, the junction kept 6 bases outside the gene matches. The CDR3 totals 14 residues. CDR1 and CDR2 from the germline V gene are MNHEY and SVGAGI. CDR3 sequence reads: CASSGGTGGYEQYF. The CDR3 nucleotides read TGTGCCAGCAGTGGGGGAACAGGGGGCTACGAGCAGTACTTC.

As DNA, the CDR3 is TGTGCCAGCAGTCTATCCGAGGACAGGAGCTACGAGCAGTACTTC. It specifies CASSLSEDRSYEQYF. J is TRBJ2-7 and V is TRBV6-5, with TRBD1 matching over 7 bases. There are 15 residues in the CDR3. The V gene's germline CDR1 is MNHEY and CDR2 SVGAGI. V lost 5 bases, J lost 3 bases, and 10 bases stayed unmatched.

DNA of the CDR3: TGTGCCAGCAGCGCGCGAAACCTAGCGGAGCCTGAGCAGTTCTTC. Translation gives CASSARNLAEPEQFF. The rearrangement links TRBV11-2 to TRBJ2-1; 7 bases agree with TRBD2. The CDR3 consists of 15 residues. The germline V gene encodes CDR1 SGHAT and CDR2 FQNNGV. V dropped 5 bases and J dropped 9; count of bases not matched to a gene: 13.

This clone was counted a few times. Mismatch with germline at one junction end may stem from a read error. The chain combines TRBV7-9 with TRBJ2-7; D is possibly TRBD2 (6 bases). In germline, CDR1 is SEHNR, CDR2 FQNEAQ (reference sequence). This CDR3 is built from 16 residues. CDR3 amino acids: CAGSHTAVRELYEQYF. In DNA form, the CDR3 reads TGTGCCGGCAGCCATACCGCGGTGCGGGAACTCTACGAGCAGTACTTC.

Written as DNA, the CDR3 is TGTGCCAGCAGCGTGGGCGGGAGAGGCAATGAGCAGTTCTTC. It encodes CASSVGGRGNEQFF. The chain joins TRBV9 to TRBJ2-1, with 7 nucleotides matching TRBD2. The trim removed 2 bases at V and 6 bases at J, leaving 5 bases unmatched. The CDR3 has 14 amino acids. CDR1 SGDLS and CDR2 YYNGEE come from the germline V gene.

CDR3 in DNA: TGTGCCACCAGCACTAGGACAGGGGAGGTGGACGAGCAGTACTTC. Its protein product is CATSTRTGEVDEQYF. J is TRBJ2-7 and V is TRBV15; 9 bases fit TRBD1. This CDR3 is 15 amino acids long. The germline gives CDR1 LNHNV, CDR2 YYDKDF (reference sequence). V shed 4 bases, J shed 5 bases, and the junction held 9 bases outside the gene matches.

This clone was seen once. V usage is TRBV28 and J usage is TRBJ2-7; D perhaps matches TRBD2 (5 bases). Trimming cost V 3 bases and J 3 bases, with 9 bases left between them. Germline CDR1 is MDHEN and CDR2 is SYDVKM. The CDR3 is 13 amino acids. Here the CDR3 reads CASSFPGNYEQYF. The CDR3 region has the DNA TGTGCCAGCAGTTTTCCGGGAAACTACGAGCAGTACTTC.

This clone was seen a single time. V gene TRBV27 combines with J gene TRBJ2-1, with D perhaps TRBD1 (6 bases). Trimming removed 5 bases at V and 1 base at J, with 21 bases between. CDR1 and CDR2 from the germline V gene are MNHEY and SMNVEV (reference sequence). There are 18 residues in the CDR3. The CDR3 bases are TGTGCCAGCAGTCCCCCAGGGGTCTGGACTTCTTCCTACAATGAGCAGTTCTTC. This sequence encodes CASSPPGVWTSSYNEQFF.

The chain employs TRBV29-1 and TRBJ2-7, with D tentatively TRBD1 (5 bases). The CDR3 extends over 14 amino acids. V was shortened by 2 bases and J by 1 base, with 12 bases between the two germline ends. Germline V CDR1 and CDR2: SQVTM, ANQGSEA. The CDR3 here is CSVESSTVSYEQYF. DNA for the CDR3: TGCAGCGTTGAATCGTCGACAGTTTCCTACGAGCAGTACTTC.

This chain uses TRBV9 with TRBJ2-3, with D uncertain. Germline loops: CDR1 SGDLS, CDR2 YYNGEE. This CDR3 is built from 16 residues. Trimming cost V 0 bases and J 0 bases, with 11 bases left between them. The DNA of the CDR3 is TGTGCCAGCAGCGTAGGGTTGAAGGTTAGCACAGATACGCAGTATTTT. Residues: CASSVGLKVSTDTQYF. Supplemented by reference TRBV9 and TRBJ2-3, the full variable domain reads DSGVTQTPKHLITATGQRVTLRCSPRSGDLSVYWYQQSLDQGLQFLIQYYNGEERAKGNILERFSAQQFPDLHSELNLSSLELGDSALYFCASSVGLKVSTDTQYFGPGTRLTVL.

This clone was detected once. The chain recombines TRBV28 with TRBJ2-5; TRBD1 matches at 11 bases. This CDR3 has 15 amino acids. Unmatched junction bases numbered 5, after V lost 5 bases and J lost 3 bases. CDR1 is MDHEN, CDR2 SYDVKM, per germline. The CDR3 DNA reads TGTGCCAGCAGTCCCGGGACAGGGGGAGAAGAGACCCAGTACTTC. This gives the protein CASSPGTGGEETQYF. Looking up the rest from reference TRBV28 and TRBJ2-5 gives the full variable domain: DVKVTQSSRYLVKRTGEKVFLECVQDMDHENMFWYRQDPGLGLRLIYFSYDVKMKEKGDIPEGYSVSREKKERFSLILESASTNQTSMYLCASSPGTGGEETQYFGPGTRLLVL.

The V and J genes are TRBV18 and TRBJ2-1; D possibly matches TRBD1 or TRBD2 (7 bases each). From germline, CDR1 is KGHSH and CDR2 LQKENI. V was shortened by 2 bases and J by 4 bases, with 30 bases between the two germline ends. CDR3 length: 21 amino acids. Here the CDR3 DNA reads TGTGCCAGCTCACCATTCCCCCCGCGAGCAGGGGGACTAACAGTATACAATGAGCAGTTCTTC. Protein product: CASSPFPPRAGGLTVYNEQFF.

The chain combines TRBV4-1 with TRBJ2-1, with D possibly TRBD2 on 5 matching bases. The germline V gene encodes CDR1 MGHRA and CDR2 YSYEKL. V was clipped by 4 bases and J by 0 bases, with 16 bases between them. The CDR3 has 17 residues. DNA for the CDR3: TGCGCCAGCAGCCCGACTCCTGGACGGGACTCCTACAATGAGCAGTTCTTC. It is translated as CASSPTPGRDSYNEQFF.

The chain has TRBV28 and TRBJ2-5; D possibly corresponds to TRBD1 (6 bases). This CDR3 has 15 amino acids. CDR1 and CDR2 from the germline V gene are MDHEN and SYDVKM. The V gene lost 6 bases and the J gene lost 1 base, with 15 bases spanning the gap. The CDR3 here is CASSPSGTTQETQYF. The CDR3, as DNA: TGTGCCAGCAGCCCCTCGGGGACAACCCAAGAGACCCAGTACTTC.

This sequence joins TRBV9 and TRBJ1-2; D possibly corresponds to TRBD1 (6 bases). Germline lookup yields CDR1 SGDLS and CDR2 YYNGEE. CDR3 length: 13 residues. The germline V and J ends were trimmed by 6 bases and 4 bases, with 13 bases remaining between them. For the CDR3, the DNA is TGTGCCAGCACATCCGGGACAACCTATGGCTACACCTTC. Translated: CASTSGTTYGYTF.

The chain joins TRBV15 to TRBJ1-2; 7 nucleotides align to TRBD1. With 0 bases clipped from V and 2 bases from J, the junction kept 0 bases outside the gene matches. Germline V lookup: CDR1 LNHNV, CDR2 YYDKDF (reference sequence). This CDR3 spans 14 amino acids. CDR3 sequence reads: CATSRDRGNYGYTF. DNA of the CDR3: TGTGCCACCAGCAGAGACAGGGGGAACTATGGCTACACCTTC.

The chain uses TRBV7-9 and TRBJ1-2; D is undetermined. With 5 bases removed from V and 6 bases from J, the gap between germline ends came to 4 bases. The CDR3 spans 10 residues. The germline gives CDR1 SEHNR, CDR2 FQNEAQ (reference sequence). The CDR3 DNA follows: TGTGCCAGCAGCCTGGATGGCTACACCTTC. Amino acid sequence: CASSLDGYTF.

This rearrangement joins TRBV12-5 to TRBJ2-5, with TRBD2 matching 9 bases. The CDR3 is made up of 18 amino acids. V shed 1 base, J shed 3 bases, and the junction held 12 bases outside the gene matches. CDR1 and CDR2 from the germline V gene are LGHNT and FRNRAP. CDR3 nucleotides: TGTGCTAGTGGTTTGGCCTCAGCGGGAGGTAGGCCCGAAGAGACCCAGTACTTC. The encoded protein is CASGLASAGGRPEETQYF.

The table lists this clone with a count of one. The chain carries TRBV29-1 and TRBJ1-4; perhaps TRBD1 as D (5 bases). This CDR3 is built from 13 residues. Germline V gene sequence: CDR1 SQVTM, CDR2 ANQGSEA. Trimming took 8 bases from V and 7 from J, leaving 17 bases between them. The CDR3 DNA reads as TGCAGCATATACGGGACCTCGAGTGAAAAACTGTTTTTT. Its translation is CSIYGTSSEKLFF.